Listed below are T cell receptor beta chains from one sample, sequenced in a study of shared clonotypes between healthy human individuals. The repertoire was sequenced with immunoSEQ multiplex PCR; TCRdb's copy has only in-frame clones and lacks some. This sample has millions of clones, with 80% to 95% found just once. Material for sequencing was naive CD4+ T cells from PBMCs. These receptors were obtained from a man aged 18 to 29 in good health. Some clones in this sample may be carry-over from other donors' samples. The CDR3 runs from the conserved cysteine through the conserved F or W. A D gene is named only where the DNA matches it firmly. The size field is filled for only some rows; it gives once, few, many or a size class.

D,V,J,length,size,DNA,CDR3
NA,TRBV10-3,TRBJ1-3,12,once,TGTGCCATCTCCCGCTCTGGAAACACCATATATTTT,CAISRSGNTIYF
NA,TRBV18,TRBJ1-1,15,NA,TGTGCCAGCTCCCTGGGGGGGTATCAGAACACTGAAGCTTTCTTT,CASSLGGYQNTEAFF
NA,TRBV28,TRBJ1-1,14,NA,TGTGCCAGCAGTTTTGTACATAAGAACACTGAAGCTTTCTTT,CASSFVHKNTEAFF
TRBD2,TRBV2,TRBJ2-7,15,NA,TGTGCCAGCAGTGGGGCAGCGGGAGTGAAGTACGAGCAGTACTTC,CASSGAAGVKYEQYF
TRBD2,TRBV10-3,TRBJ2-5,14,once,TGTGCCATCAGTGTACTAGCGAATGGAGAGACCCAGTACTTC,CAISVLANGETQYF
TRBD1,TRBV5-1,TRBJ1-6,14,NA,TGCGCCAGCAGCTTGGACAGGGGTAATTCACCCCTCCACTTT,CASSLDRGNSPLHF
TRBD1,TRBV5-1,TRBJ1-1,13,NA,TGCGCCAGCAGCTCCCAGGGGGGAACTGAAGCTTTCTTT,CASSSQGGTEAFF
NA,TRBV6-1,TRBJ2-3,14,NA,TGTGCCAGCAGTGAAGGGGGACTGCGAGATACGCAGTATTTT,CASSEGGLRDTQYF
TRBD2,TRBV2,TRBJ2-1,20,once,TGTGCCAGCAGTGACCCGGTCTGGGCTAGCGGGACCCGCTCCTACAATGAGCAGTTCTTC,CASSDPVWASGTRSYNEQFF
NA,TRBV6-8,TRBJ2-5,11,NA,TGTGCCTTCCGCGGGTGCGGGACCCAGTACTTC,CAFRGCGTQYF
NA,TRBV10-3,TRBJ2-1,11,NA,TGTGCCATCAGGCAGGGTGATGAGCAGTTCTTC,CAIRQGDEQFF
TRBD2,TRBV5-1,TRBJ2-7,16,once,TGCGCCAGCAGCTTGACGGGGACTAGCGGGTTTTACGAGCAGTACTTC,CASSLTGTSGFYEQYF
NA,TRBV6-1,TRBJ1-2,14,NA,TGTGCCAGCCGTATGACGCAATCTAACTATGGCTACACCTTC,CASRMTQSNYGYTF
TRBD2,TRBV28,TRBJ2-1,16,NA,TGTGCCAGCAGTTTACGCTCACTAGCGCCTTACAATGAGCAGTTCTTC,CASSLRSLAPYNEQFF
NA,TRBV28,TRBJ1-5,16,NA,TGTGCCAGCAGTTTACCGGCCGGGAACGGCAATCAGCCCCAGCATTTT,CASSLPAGNGNQPQHF
NA,TRBV29-1,TRBJ1-1,11,few,TGCAGCGTTGATGCTAGCAGGGTCGCTTTCTTT,CSVDASRVAFF
TRBD1,TRBV28,TRBJ1-5,15,NA,TGTGCCAGCAGGGGACAGGGGAAGGGCAATCAGCCCCAGCATTTT,CASRGQGKGNQPQHF
NA,TRBV27,TRBJ2-2,14,NA,TGTGCCAGCAGTAGGACCCGCTGGACCGGGGAGCTGTTTTTT,CASSRTRWTGELFF
NA,TRBV28,TRBJ2-3,15,NA,TGTGCCAGCGCCTCAATCGGAACTAGCACAGATACGCAGTATTTT,CASASIGTSTDTQYF
TRBD1,TRBV10-3,TRBJ2-1,16,NA,TGTGCCATCAGTGGGGGTGGACAGGCCTCCTACAATGAGCAGTTCTTC,CAISGGGQASYNEQFF
TRBD2,TRBV7-9,TRBJ2-5,14,NA,TGTGCCAGCAGCCTTGGGACTACCCAAGAGACCCAGTACTTC,CASSLGTTQETQYF
TRBD1,TRBV6-5,TRBJ1-2,15,once,TGTGCCAGCAGTCGTATAGGGACAGCTAACTATGGCTACACCTTC,CASSRIGTANYGYTF
TRBD2,TRBV5-1,TRBJ2-7,17,NA,TGCGCCAGCAGCTCTCCATTAGCGGGAGGCCCCCCCTACGAGCAGTACTTC,CASSSPLAGGPPYEQYF
NA,TRBV5-4,TRBJ1-1,14,NA,TGTGCCAGCAGCTTGGGAAAAAGGAACACTGAAGCTTTCTTT,CASSLGKRNTEAFF
NA,TRBV20-1,TRBJ2-7,8,NA,TGCAGTGCTAGTAGAGGGGCCTTC,CSASRGAF
NA,TRBV28,TRBJ2-7,16,NA,TGTGCCAGCAGTTTAGATGGCCAGGGAAGCCCCTACGAGCAGTACTTC,CASSLDGQGSPYEQYF
NA,TRBV9,TRBJ2-5,14,NA,TGTGCCAGCAGCGCGTTACAGGGTCGGGAGACCCAGTACTTC,CASSALQGRETQYF
TRBD2,TRBV7-2,TRBJ2-2,18,NA,TGTGCCAGCAGCTCGTCCGTCCTAGCGGGGGCAAACACCGGGGAGCTGTTTTTT,CASSSSVLAGANTGELFF
NA,TRBV5-1,TRBJ2-7,15,NA,TGCGCCAGCAGCCGCCGGGACCCCGGGAAGGGGGAGCAGTACTTC,CASSRRDPGKGEQYF
NA,TRBV4-2,TRBJ1-5,18,NA,TGTGCCAGCAGCCAAATGATAGGGCCGGTGGGAAGCAATCAGCCCCAGCATTTT,CASSQMIGPVGSNQPQHF
NA,TRBV18,TRBJ2-2,15,NA,TGTGCCAGCTCACCACAGGGCCCGAACACCGGGGAGCTGTTTTTT,CASSPQGPNTGELFF
NA,TRBV4-1,TRBJ1-4,14,NA,TGCGCCAGCAGCCAAGGGTCAGGGAGGGAAAAACTGTTTTTT,CASSQGSGREKLFF
NA,TRBV6-1,TRBJ1-1,13,NA,TGTGCCAGCAGTGAAGGACGGGACACTGAAGCTTTCTTT,CASSEGRDTEAFF
TRBD1,TRBV5-4,TRBJ2-7,14,NA,TGTGCCAGCAGCTCGTCCGGGACAGCCTACGAGCAGTACTTC,CASSSSGTAYEQYF
TRBD1,TRBV2,TRBJ2-7,15,NA,TGTGCCAGCAGAACAGCGGGACAGGGGATCTACGAGCAGTACTTC,CASRTAGQGIYEQYF
NA,TRBV6-7,TRBJ1-1,15,NA,TGTGCCAGCAGTTACTCGGCCGGAATGAACACTGAAGCTTTCTTT,CASSYSAGMNTEAFF
TRBD1,TRBV13,TRBJ2-7,17,NA,TGTGCCAGCAGCTCACACCTATACAACAGGGGGACCTACGAGCAGTACTTC,CASSSHLYNRGTYEQYF
NA,TRBV15,TRBJ2-7,13,NA,TGTGCCACCAGCCCAACAATAGAGGACGAGCAGTACTTC,CATSPTIEDEQYF
NA,TRBV7-9,TRBJ2-7,15,NA,TGTGCCAGCAGCCCTCCACCAGGCAGTTCCTACGAGCAGTACTTC,CASSPPPGSSYEQYF
NA,TRBV11-2,TRBJ2-3,13,NA,TGTGCCAGCAGCCCGGTTGGGACAGATACGCAGTATTTT,CASSPVGTDTQYF
TRBD1,TRBV27,TRBJ2-7,15,NA,TGTGCCAGCAGTTCTCCCGACAGGGCTTTGTACGAGCAGTACTTC,CASSSPDRALYEQYF